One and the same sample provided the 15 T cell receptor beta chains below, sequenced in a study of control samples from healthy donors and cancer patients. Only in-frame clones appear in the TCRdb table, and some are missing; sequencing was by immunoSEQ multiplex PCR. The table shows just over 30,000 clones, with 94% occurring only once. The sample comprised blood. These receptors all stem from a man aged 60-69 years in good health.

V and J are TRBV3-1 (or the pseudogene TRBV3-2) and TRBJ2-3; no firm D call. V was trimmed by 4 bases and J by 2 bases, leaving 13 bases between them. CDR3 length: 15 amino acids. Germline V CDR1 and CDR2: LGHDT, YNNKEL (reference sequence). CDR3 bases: TGTGCCAGCAGCCGCCGCCCTGATGCCACAGATACGCAGTATTTT. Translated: CASSRRPDATDTQYF.

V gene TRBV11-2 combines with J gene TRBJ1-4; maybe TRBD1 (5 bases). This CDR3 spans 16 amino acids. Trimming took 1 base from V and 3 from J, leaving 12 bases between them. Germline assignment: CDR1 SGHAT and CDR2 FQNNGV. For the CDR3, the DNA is TGTGCCAGCAGCTTAGGAAGGGTAGGGGCTAATGAAAAACTGTTTTTT. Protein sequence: CASSLGRVGANEKLFF.

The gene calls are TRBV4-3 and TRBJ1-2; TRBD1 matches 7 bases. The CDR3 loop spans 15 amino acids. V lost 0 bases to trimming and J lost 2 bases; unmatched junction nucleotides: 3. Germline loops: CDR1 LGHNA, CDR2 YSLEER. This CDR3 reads CASSQDLGGNYGYTF. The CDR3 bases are TGCGCCAGCAGCCAAGATCTAGGGGGCAACTATGGCTACACCTTC.

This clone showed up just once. For the CDR3, the DNA is TGTGCCAGCAGCCGAGCGGGGACTACAGATACGCAGTATTTT. Translating it yields CASSRAGTTDTQYF. The V and J genes are TRBV7-9 and TRBJ2-3; 7 bases line up with TRBD2. The germline V gene has CDR1 SEHNR and CDR2 FQNEAQ (reference sequence). CDR3 length: 14 residues. Unmatched junction bases numbered 5, after V lost 5 bases and J lost 3 bases.

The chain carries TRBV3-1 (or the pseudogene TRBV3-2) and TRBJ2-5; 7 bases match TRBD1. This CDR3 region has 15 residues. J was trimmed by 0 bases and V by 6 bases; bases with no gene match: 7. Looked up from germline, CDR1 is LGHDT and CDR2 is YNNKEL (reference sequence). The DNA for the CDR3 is TGTGCCAGCAGGCCGGACAGGTTGTACCAAGAGACCCAGTACTTC. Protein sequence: CASRPDRLYQETQYF.

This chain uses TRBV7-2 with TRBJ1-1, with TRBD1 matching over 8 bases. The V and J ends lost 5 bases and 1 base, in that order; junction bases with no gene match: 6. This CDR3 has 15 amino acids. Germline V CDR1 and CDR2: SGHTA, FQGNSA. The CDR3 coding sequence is TGTGCCAGCAGCCCTTGGACAGGGAAGAACACTGAAGCTTTCTTT. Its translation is CASSPWTGKNTEAFF.

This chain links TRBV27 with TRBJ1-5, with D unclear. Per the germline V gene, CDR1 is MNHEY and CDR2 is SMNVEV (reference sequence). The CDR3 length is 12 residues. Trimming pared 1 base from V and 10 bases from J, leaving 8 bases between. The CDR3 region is CASSLFGGPQHF. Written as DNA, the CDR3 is TGTGCCAGCAGTTTATTTGGTGGACCCCAGCATTTT.

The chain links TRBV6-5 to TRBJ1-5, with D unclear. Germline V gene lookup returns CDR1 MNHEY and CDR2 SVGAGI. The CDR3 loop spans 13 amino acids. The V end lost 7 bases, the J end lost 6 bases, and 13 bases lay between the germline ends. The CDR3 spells CASTPRMGQPQHF. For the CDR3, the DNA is TGTGCCAGCACCCCAAGGATGGGTCAGCCCCAGCATTTT.

CDR3 nucleotide sequence: TGTGCCAGCAGTTTACGGGAGATCGGCAATCAGCCCCAGCATTTT. Its protein is CASSLREIGNQPQHF. The genes are TRBV28 and TRBJ1-5; D gene uncertain. The V end was cut by 2 bases, the J end by 2 bases, with 10 bases between. CDR3 size: 15 residues. Germline-derived CDR1 and CDR2 are MDHEN and SYDVKM.

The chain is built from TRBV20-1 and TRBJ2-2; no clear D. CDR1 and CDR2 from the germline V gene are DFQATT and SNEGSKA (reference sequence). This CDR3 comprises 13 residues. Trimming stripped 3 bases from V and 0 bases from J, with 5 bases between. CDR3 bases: TGCAGTGCTAGTCCACCGAACACCGGGGAGCTGTTTTTT. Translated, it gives CSASPPNTGELFF.

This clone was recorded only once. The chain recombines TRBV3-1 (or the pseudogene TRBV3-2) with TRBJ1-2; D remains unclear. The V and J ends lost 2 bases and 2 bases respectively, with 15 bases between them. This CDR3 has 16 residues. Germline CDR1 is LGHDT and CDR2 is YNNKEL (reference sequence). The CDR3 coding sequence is TGTGCCAGCAGCCAATCCATCGGACCGGGAAACTATGGCTACACCTTC. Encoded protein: CASSQSIGPGNYGYTF.

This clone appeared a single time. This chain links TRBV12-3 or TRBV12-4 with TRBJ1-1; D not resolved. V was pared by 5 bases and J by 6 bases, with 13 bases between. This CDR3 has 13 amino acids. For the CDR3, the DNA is TGTGCCAGCAGTCCCCAAGGTGCGGCTGAAGCTTTCTTT. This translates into CASSPQGAAEAFF.

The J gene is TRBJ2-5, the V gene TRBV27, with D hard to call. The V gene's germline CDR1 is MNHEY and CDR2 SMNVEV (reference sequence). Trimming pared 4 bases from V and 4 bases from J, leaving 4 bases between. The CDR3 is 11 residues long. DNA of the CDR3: TGTGCCAGCAGTTCTGGAGAGACCCAGTACTTC. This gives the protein CASSSGETQYF.

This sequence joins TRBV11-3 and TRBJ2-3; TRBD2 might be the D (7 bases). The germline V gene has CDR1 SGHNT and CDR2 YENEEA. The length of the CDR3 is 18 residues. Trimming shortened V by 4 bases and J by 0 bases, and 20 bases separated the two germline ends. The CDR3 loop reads CASSSSSWGGGSTDTQYF. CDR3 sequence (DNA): TGTGCCAGCAGCTCCTCTTCCTGGGGCGGGGGCAGCACAGATACGCAGTATTTT.

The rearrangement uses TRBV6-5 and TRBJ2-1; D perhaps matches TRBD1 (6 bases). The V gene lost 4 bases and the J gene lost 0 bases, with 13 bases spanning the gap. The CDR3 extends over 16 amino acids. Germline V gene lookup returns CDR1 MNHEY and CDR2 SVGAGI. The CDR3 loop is CASSLRTESSYNEQFF. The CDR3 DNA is TGTGCCAGCAGTTTACGGACAGAGAGCTCCTACAATGAGCAGTTCTTC.